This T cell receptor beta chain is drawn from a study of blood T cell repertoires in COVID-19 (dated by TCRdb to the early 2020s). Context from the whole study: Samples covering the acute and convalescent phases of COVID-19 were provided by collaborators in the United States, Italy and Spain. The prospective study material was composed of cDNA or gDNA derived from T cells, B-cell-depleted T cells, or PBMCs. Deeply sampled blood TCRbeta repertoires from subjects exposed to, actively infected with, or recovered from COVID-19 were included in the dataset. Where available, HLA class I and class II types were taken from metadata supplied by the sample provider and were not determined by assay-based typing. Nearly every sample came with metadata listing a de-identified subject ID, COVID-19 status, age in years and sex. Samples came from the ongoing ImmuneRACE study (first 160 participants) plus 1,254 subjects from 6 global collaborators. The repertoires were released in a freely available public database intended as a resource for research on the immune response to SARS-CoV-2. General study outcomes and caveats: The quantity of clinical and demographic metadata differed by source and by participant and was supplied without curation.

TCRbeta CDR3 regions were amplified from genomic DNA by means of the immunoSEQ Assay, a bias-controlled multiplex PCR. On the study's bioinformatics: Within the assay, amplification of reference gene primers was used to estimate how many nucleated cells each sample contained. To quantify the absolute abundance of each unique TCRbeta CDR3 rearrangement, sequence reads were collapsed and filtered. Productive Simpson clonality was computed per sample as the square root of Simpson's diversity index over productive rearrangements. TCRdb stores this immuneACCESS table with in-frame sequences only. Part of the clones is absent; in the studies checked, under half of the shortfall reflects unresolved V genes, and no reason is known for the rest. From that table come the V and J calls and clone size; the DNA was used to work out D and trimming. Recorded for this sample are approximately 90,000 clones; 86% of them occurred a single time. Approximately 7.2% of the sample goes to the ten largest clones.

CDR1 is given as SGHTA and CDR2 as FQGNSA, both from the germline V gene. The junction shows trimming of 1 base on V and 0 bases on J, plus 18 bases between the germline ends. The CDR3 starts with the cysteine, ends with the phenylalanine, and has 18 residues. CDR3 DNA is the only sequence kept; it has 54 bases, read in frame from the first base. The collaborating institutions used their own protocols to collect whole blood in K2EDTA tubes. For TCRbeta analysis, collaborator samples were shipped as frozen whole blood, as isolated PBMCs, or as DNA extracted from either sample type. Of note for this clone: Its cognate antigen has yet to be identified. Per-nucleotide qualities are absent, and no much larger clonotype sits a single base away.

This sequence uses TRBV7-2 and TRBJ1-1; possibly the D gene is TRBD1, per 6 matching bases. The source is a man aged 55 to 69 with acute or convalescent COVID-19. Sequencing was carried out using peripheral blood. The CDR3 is CASSLGTDYRVMNTEAFF. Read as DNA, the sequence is TGTGCCAGCAGCTTAGGGACCGATTACAGGGTAATGAACACTGAAGCTTTCTTT. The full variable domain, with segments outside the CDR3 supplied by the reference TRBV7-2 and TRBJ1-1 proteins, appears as GAGVSQSPSNKVTEKGKDVELRCDPISGHTALYWYRQSLGQGLEFLIYFQGNSAPDKSGLPSDRFSAERTGGSVSTLTIQRTQQEDSAVYLCASSLGTDYRVMNTEAFFGQGTRLTVV.